These 21 T cell receptor beta chains share one sample of origin, sequenced in a study of blood T cell repertoires in COVID-19. Clones were sequenced by immunoSEQ multiplex PCR, and TCRdb holds only the in-frame ones, with some missing. The table lists roughly 80,000 clones, roughly four fifths of them singletons. The sample taken for sequencing was peripheral blood. The source of these receptors is a human donor in a cohort sampled during active COVID-19.

This chain joins TRBV6-2 or TRBV6-3 and TRBJ2-2; TRBD1 is a possible D gene (6 bases). V was cut by 3 bases and J by 1 base, with 15 bases left in between. Germline-derived CDR1 and CDR2 are MNHEY and SVGEGT. This CDR3 spans 17 amino acids. For the CDR3, the DNA is TGTGCCAGCAGTTATGCAGGGGTCGACATGAACACCGGGGAGCTGTTTTTT. Its protein is CASSYAGVDMNTGELFF.

The CDR3 nucleotides are TGTGCCAGCAGCTCTAGCGGGGTCTACGAGCAGTACTTC. It codes for CASSSSGVYEQYF. The V gene is TRBV7-2, the J gene TRBJ2-7, with 9 bases aligning to TRBD2. J gave up 3 bases and V 4 bases, and 1 base lay outside the gene matches. The CDR3 has 13 residues. CDR1 and CDR2 from the germline V gene are SGHTA and FQGNSA.

This sequence joins TRBV14 and TRBJ2-7; a weak D match, TRBD2 (6 bases). Looked up from germline, CDR1 is SGHDN and CDR2 is FVKESK. V was shortened by 0 bases and J by 3 bases, with 12 bases between the two germline ends. CDR3 size: 15 residues. CDR3 nucleotide sequence: TGTGCCAGCAGCCAAGAGCGGGGCAGATACTACGAGCAGTACTTC. Translation: CASSQERGRYYEQYF.

There are a few counts of this clone. The chain employs TRBV2 and TRBJ2-7; 8 nucleotides line up with TRBD1. V shed 6 bases, J shed 1 base, and the junction held 5 bases outside the gene matches. Looked up from germline, CDR1 is SNHLY and CDR2 is FYNNEI. This CDR3 has 14 residues. CDR3 nucleotide sequence: TGTGCCAGCAGAAAACAGGGGGTTTCCTACGAGCAGTACTTC. Encoded protein: CASRKQGVSYEQYF.

The chain employs TRBV19 and TRBJ2-2, with 7 bases matching TRBD1. The CDR3 length is 13 residues. The germline CDR1 and CDR2 sequences are LNHDA and SQIVND (reference sequence). V lost 10 bases and J lost 7; bases outside the gene matches: 9. The DNA for the CDR3 is TGTGCCACAACACTACAGGGGTACGGGGAGCTGTTTTTT. Its translation: CATTLQGYGELFF.

The genes are TRBV28 and TRBJ1-4; 10 bases match TRBD1. Germline CDR1 MDHEN, CDR2 SYDVKM. V trimming: 8 bases; J trimming: 5 bases; junction bases outside the gene matches: 2. CDR3 length: 13 residues. CDR3 sequence reads: CASETGGNEKLFF. The CDR3 nucleotides read TGTGCCAGCGAGACAGGGGGCAATGAAAAACTGTTTTTT.

The chain uses TRBV6-5 and TRBJ2-7, with D perhaps TRBD1 (5 bases). Germline assignment: CDR1 MNHEY and CDR2 SVGAGI. Trimming took 6 bases from V and 5 from J, leaving 14 bases between them. The CDR3 loop spans 13 amino acids. The chain's CDR3 is CASRPDSYHEQYF. CDR3 sequence (DNA): TGTGCCAGCAGGCCCGACAGCTACCACGAGCAGTACTTC.

The chain links TRBV6-1 to TRBJ2-5; 7 nucleotides match TRBD1. J lost 5 bases, V lost 3 bases, and 3 bases had no gene match. Germline V lookup: CDR1 MNHNS, CDR2 SASEGT. The CDR3 totals 13 residues. The CDR3 loop is CASSDGQEETQYF. In nucleotides, the CDR3 is TGTGCCAGCAGTGACGGACAGGAGGAGACCCAGTACTTC.

The chain carries TRBV10-2 and TRBJ2-7; 7 bases line up with TRBD1. Trimming removed 5 bases from V and 3 bases from J; junction bases left unmatched: 7. Germline lookup yields CDR1 WSHSY and CDR2 SAAADI. The CDR3 spans 14 residues. Here the CDR3 reads CASSPGTANYEQYF. The CDR3 bases are TGCGCCAGCAGTCCCGGGACAGCGAACTACGAGCAGTACTTC.

This chain uses TRBV11-2 with TRBJ2-1; weak D call: TRBD2 (7 bases). Per germline, CDR1 SGHAT and CDR2 FQNNGV. With 8 bases removed from V and 7 bases from J, the gap between germline ends came to 18 bases. This CDR3 spans 14 amino acids. The CDR3 loop reads CASCWGGPGNEQFF. CDR3 nucleotide sequence: TGTGCCAGCTGCTGGGGGGGGCCGGGGAATGAGCAGTTCTTC.

For the CDR3, the DNA is TGTGCCAGCAGCTCCCAGGGACTAGCGGATTACAATGAGCAGTTCTTC. This sequence encodes CASSSQGLADYNEQFF. The chain uses TRBV11-3 and TRBJ2-1, with 11 nucleotides matching TRBD2. The junction had 6 bases not matched to a gene; V was cut back by 4 bases and J by 4 bases. This CDR3 contains 16 residues. Germline V gives CDR1 SGHNT, CDR2 YENEEA.

This chain connects TRBV28 to TRBJ2-7, with 7 bases that match TRBD2. V dropped 5 bases and J dropped 1; count of bases not matched to a gene: 11. The germline V gene has CDR1 MDHEN and CDR2 SYDVKM. CDR3 size: 16 residues. CDR3 nucleotides: TGTGCCAGCAGTGGCTCCTGGGCGGGGGATTCCTACGAGCAGTACTTC. Amino acid sequence: CASSGSWAGDSYEQYF.

The chain has TRBV2 and TRBJ2-1, with TRBD2 identical over 7 bases. The germline V gene encodes CDR1 SNHLY and CDR2 FYNNEI. V gave up 6 bases and J gave up 6 bases; unmatched junction bases: 14. This CDR3 has 16 amino acids. The CDR3 sequence: CASRRGRLTSSNEQFF. CDR3 nucleotides: TGTGCCAGCAGGCGGGGACGACTGACTAGCTCCAATGAGCAGTTCTTC.

V gene TRBV6-5 combines with J gene TRBJ2-1, with D possibly TRBD2 on 6 matching bases. Germline V gene lookup returns CDR1 MNHEY and CDR2 SVGAGI. This CDR3 region has 13 residues. The germline V and J ends were trimmed by 7 bases and 2 bases, with 9 bases remaining between them. CDR3 in DNA: TGTGCCAGCACGCGGGGTACCTACAATGAGCAGTTCTTC. Translated, it gives CASTRGTYNEQFF.

V usage is TRBV3-1 (or the pseudogene TRBV3-2) and J usage is TRBJ2-1, with D unresolved. The V gene's germline CDR1 is LGHDT and CDR2 YNNKEL (reference sequence). V shed 4 bases and J shed 9 bases, with 13 bases lying between them. The CDR3 is 13 residues long. CDR3 amino acids: CASSRPTSVEQFF. Here the CDR3 DNA reads TGTGCCAGCAGCCGCCCCACTTCGGTTGAGCAGTTCTTC.

The J gene is TRBJ2-2, the V gene TRBV7-9; TRBD1 might be the D (6 bases). The CDR3 is 14 amino acids. Germline CDR1 reads SEHNR; CDR2 reads FQNEAQ (reference sequence). Trimming stripped 4 bases from V and 8 bases from J, with 14 bases between. This CDR3 is CASSSTGIRGELFF. DNA for the CDR3: TGTGCCAGCAGCTCAACAGGGATACGAGGGGAGCTGTTTTTT.

This CDR3 reads CASSLNRGAGKKETQYF. DNA for the CDR3: TGTGCCAGCAGCTTGAATCGCGGGGCAGGGAAAAAAGAGACCCAGTACTTC. The chain uses TRBV5-8 and TRBJ2-5; possible D gene TRBD2, 6 bases. The CDR3 runs 17 residues. The V end was cut by 1 base, the J end by 3 bases, with 19 bases between. Germline V gene lookup returns CDR1 SGHTS and CDR2 YDEGEE. Variable domain in full (rest from reference TRBV5-8 and TRBJ2-5): EAGVTQSPTHLIKTRGQQATLRCSPISGHTSVYWYQQALGLGLQFLLWYDEGEERNRGNFPPRFSGRQFPNYSSELNVNALELEDSALYLCASSLNRGAGKKETQYFGPGTRLLVL.

The chain is built from TRBV6-5 and TRBJ2-5, with TRBD1 as a possible D gene (6 bases). The germline gives CDR1 MNHEY, CDR2 SVGAGI. The CDR3 runs 12 residues. Trimming shortened V by 9 bases and J by 5 bases, and 13 bases separated the two germline ends. The CDR3 coding sequence is TGTGCCAGTGGACAGTGGAGGGAGACCCAGTACTTC. Its translation is CASGQWRETQYF.

This clone was seen only a few times. The rearrangement uses TRBV2 and TRBJ2-7; TRBD1 matches 8 bases. There are 14 residues in the CDR3. Germline CDR1 and CDR2: SNHLY and FYNNEI. The ends lost 1 base at V and 3 bases at J; junction bases unmatched: 2. The CDR3 bases are TGTGCCAGCAGTGAAGGGACAGGGTACTACGAGCAGTACTTC. Translation gives CASSEGTGYYEQYF. The complete variable domain, with remaining parts taken from reference TRBV2 and TRBJ2-7, reads EPEVTQTPSHQVTQMGQEVILRCVPISNHLYFYWYRQILGQKVEFLVSFYNNEISEKSEIFDDQFSVERPDGSNFTLKIRSTKLEDSAMYFCASSEGTGYYEQYFGPGTRLTVT.

The rearrangement uses TRBV25-1 and TRBJ2-3; TRBD1 agrees at 8 bases. Germline CDR1 is MGHDK and CDR2 is SYGVNS. The CDR3 length is 15 residues. The junction had 8 bases not matched to a gene; V was cut back by 7 bases and J by 2 bases. CDR3 region: CASTPDRVNTDTQYF. Written as DNA, the CDR3 is TGTGCCAGCACCCCGGACAGGGTCAACACAGATACGCAGTATTTT.

V and J are TRBV27 and TRBJ2-7; tentatively, D is TRBD1 (5 bases). There are 14 residues in the CDR3. The ends were cut back, 2 bases at V and 5 bases at J, with 13 bases in the middle. CDR1 and CDR2 (germline): MNHEY, SMNVEV (reference sequence). CDR3 sequence: CASSLNLRQHEQYF. The CDR3 DNA reads TGTGCCAGCAGTTTAAACCTCCGACAGCACGAGCAGTACTTC.